These 31 T cell receptor beta chains came from one sample sequenced in a study of blood T cells in healthy people across ages. Then a second PCR, running about 6 to 11 cycles, was carried out with a sample-barcoded 5' primer and a J-beta primer mix. One entry per CDR3 protein, called by TCRdb with MiXCR from the 5' RACE reads. Found here are some 1.4 million distinct CDR3 sequences, approximately 40% of them singletons; the top ten hold approximately 7.9%. Sequencing input: blood. The source of these receptors is a woman between 18 and 29 years old in good health.

Many counts were recorded for this clonotype. V is TRBV7-9 and J is TRBJ2-7; a possible D gene is TRBD2 (5 bases). The CDR3 extends over 13 amino acids. Germline V gene sequence: CDR1 SEHNR, CDR2 FQNEAQ (reference sequence). Trimming shortened V by 5 bases and J by 2 bases, and 10 bases separated the two germline ends. For the CDR3, the DNA is TGTGCCAGCAGCCCTCGAGGGCCCTACGAGCAGTACTTC. Encoded protein: CASSPRGPYEQYF.

The chain combines TRBV28 with TRBJ2-5; D is undetermined. The J call may not be correct, given that the DNA end is closer to TRBJ2-7. In germline, CDR1 is MDHEN, CDR2 SYDVKM. This CDR3 spans 14 amino acids. The CDR3 here is CASSLWAVPYEQYF. CDR3 DNA: TGTGCCAGCAGTTTATGGGCGGTTCCCTACGAGCAGTACTTC.

The chain joins TRBV7-2 to TRBJ2-4, with D possibly TRBD1 on 6 matching bases. With the DNA end fitting TRBJ2-7 better, the J assignment may be wrong. The CDR3 consists of 14 residues. Germline V gives CDR1 SGHTA, CDR2 FQGNSA. In nucleotides, the CDR3 is TGTGCCAGCTGCCTAGAGACAGGATTGACCGAGCAGTACTTC. Its translation is CASCLETGLTEQYF.

This clonotype was observed a handful of times. The rearrangement uses TRBV12-3 or TRBV12-4 and TRBJ2-5; no definite D call. V dropped 6 bases and J dropped 4 bases, with 12 bases sitting between them. This CDR3 is built from 13 residues. Here the CDR3 DNA reads TGTGCCAGCAGGCTAGGCAGGCGAGAGACCCAGTACTTC. The encoded protein is CASRLGRRETQYF.

This clonotype is a singleton in its sample. The chain uses TRBV5-1 and TRBJ2-7; TRBD2 aligns across 7 bases. This CDR3 contains 16 residues. Germline trimming cut 4 bases from V and 0 bases from J; bases unmatched to any gene: 10. Germline V gene data show CDR1 as SGHRS and CDR2 as YFSETQ. In nucleotides, the CDR3 is TGCGCCAGCAGCCCCCCTGGCGGGGGTAGCTCCTACGAGCAGTACTTC. As protein: CASSPPGGGSSYEQYF.

CDR3 bases: TGCGCCAGCAGCTCTGGGACTGCCACCGGGACCCAGTACTTC. Encoded protein: CASSSGTATGTQYF. This sequence joins TRBV4-1 and TRBJ2-5, with D possibly being TRBD2 (6 bases). This CDR3 has 14 residues. The V and J ends lost 5 bases and 7 bases respectively, with 17 bases between them. Germline lookup yields CDR1 MGHRA and CDR2 YSYEKL.

In this sample, this clonotype turned up a few times. The chain employs TRBV30 and TRBJ1-2, with a weak D call TRBD1 (6 bases). The CDR3 extends over 14 amino acids. Germline lookup yields CDR1 GTSNPN and CDR2 SVGIG (reference sequence). Trimming shortened V by 3 bases and J by 0 bases, and 11 bases separated the two germline ends. The CDR3 protein is CAWRIGGPNYGYTF. As DNA, the CDR3 is TGTGCCTGGAGGATAGGGGGGCCTAACTATGGCTACACCTTC.

This clonotype was seen repeatedly, ten times or more. The chain is built from TRBV6-6 and TRBJ1-1, with 7 bases fitting TRBD1. From germline, CDR1 is MNHNY and CDR2 SVGAGI (reference sequence). The junction had 8 bases not matched to a gene; V was cut back by 4 bases and J by 12 bases. The CDR3 consists of 12 residues. CDR3 DNA sequence: TGTGCCAGCAGTTCAGGACAGGAGTCTACTTTCTTT. It translates to CASSSGQESTFF.

CDR3 DNA sequence: TGTGCCAGCAGCTTAGCTAGCGGGAAGCACGAGCAGTACTTC. This sequence encodes CASSLASGKHEQYF. The V call is TRBV13, the J call TRBJ2-7; 9 bases are shared with TRBD2. The CDR3 has 14 amino acids. Germline V gene lookup returns CDR1 PRHDT and CDR2 FYEKMQ (reference sequence). The J segment lost 5 bases and the V segment lost 1 base, leaving 3 bases of the junction unmatched.

This clonotype was observed many times. V gene TRBV4-1 combines with J gene TRBJ2-1; D possibly uses TRBD1 or TRBD2 (8 bases each). Germline V gene sequence: CDR1 MGHRA, CDR2 YSYEKL. This CDR3 has 18 residues. Trimming left V 3 bases short and J 2 bases short, with 20 bases between. Here the CDR3 reads CASSQGGLGQGTYNEQFF. CDR3 DNA sequence: TGCGCCAGCAGCCAGGGGGGACTAGGACAGGGAACCTACAATGAGCAGTTCTTC.

This rearrangement joins TRBV18 to TRBJ2-3; a possible D gene is TRBD2 (6 bases). This CDR3 is 17 amino acids long. Between the trimmed V and J ends, which lost 0 bases and 2 bases, there was a span of 15 bases. The germline V gene encodes CDR1 KGHSH and CDR2 LQKENI. The CDR3 bases are TGTGCCAGCTCACCACCGGTTGGCGGGGCCAACACAGATACGCAGTATTTT. Translated, it gives CASSPPVGGANTDTQYF.

The chain uses TRBV5-1 and TRBJ1-4, with D maybe TRBD1 (5 bases). Germline values: CDR1 SGHRS, CDR2 YFSETQ. There are 15 residues in the CDR3. With 5 bases removed from V and 5 bases from J, the gap between germline ends came to 16 bases. CDR3 sequence: CASRALGGTNEKLFF. The CDR3 region has the DNA TGCGCCAGCAGGGCCTTGGGGGGGACGAATGAAAAACTGTTTTTT.

The rearrangement uses TRBV21-1 and TRBJ2-1. TRBV21-1 is recorded as a pseudogene. This CDR3 has 20 residues. CDR3 in amino acids: CASSKDCLRLTPSSYNEQFF. CDR3 DNA sequence: TGTGCCAGCAGCAAAGATTGCTTGCGGCTAACCCCGAGCTCCTACAATGAGCAGTTCTTC.

V and J are TRBV7-9 and TRBJ1-6; perhaps TRBD1 as D (5 bases). This CDR3 spans 15 amino acids. The V and J ends lost 4 bases and 9 bases respectively, with 16 bases between them. Germline loops: CDR1 SEHNR, CDR2 FQNEAQ (reference sequence). As DNA, the CDR3 is TGTGCCAGCAGCTCCGGGACTTATGTTAGTTCACCCCTCCACTTT. Amino acid sequence: CASSSGTYVSSPLHF.

This chain uses TRBV7-9 with TRBJ1-1; weak D call: TRBD1 (5 bases). The V and J ends lost 6 bases and 12 bases respectively, with 29 bases between them. The CDR3 length is 16 residues. Germline-derived CDR1 and CDR2 are SEHNR and FQNEAQ (reference sequence). The CDR3 region is CASRSNSSGTRRETFF. CDR3 in DNA: TGTGCCAGCAGGTCTAACTCTTCCGGGACCCGTAGGGAAACTTTCTTT.

The chain recombines TRBV5-6 with TRBJ2-6; D is undetermined. V was cut by 3 bases and J by 1 base, with 11 bases left in between. Germline CDR1 reads SGHDT; CDR2 reads YYEEEE. The CDR3 sequence is 16 residues long. CDR3 sequence reads: CASSSTLQSGANVLTF. CDR3 coding DNA: TGTGCCAGCAGCTCGACACTCCAATCTGGGGCCAACGTCCTGACTTTC.

The CDR3 sequence is CASGTSRGANVLTF. Here the CDR3 DNA reads TGTGCCAGCGGAACAAGTAGAGGGGCCAACGTCCTGACTTTC. The gene calls are TRBV28 and TRBJ2-6; no clear D gene. CDR1 is MDHEN and CDR2 is SYDVKM in the germline V gene. Trimming pared 8 bases from V and 4 bases from J, leaving 12 bases between. CDR3 length: 14 residues.

The chain combines TRBV28 with TRBJ1-1; no clear D gene. Germline V gives CDR1 MDHEN, CDR2 SYDVKM. This CDR3 comprises 14 residues. Trimming removed 3 bases at V and 0 bases at J, with 8 bases between. The CDR3 loop is CASSLRLLNTEAFF. The CDR3 region has the DNA TGTGCCAGCAGTTTGAGACTCTTGAACACTGAAGCTTTCTTT.

V and J are TRBV10-3 and TRBJ2-4; no definite D call. The CDR3 has 14 residues. Germline V CDR1 and CDR2: ENHRY, SYGVKD. Trimming removed 2 bases at V and 11 bases at J, with 16 bases between. The CDR3 DNA reads TGTGCCATCAGTGAGGCCGACCCAACCCTGGTTCAGTACTTC. Translation gives CAISEADPTLVQYF.

This clonotype was observed once. This rearrangement joins TRBV12-3 or TRBV12-4 to TRBJ2-7, with TRBD1 matching over 11 bases. V lost 11 bases to trimming and J lost 3 bases; unmatched junction nucleotides: 12. The CDR3 sequence is 15 residues long. CDR3 sequence reads: CACTPTGTGGYEQYF. CDR3 sequence (DNA): TGTGCCTGCACCCCAACCGGGACAGGGGGCTACGAGCAGTACTTC.

The gene calls are TRBV6-1 and TRBJ2-2; 8 nucleotides line up with TRBD1. The trim removed 8 bases at V and 4 bases at J, leaving 6 bases unmatched. Per the germline V gene, CDR1 is MNHNS and CDR2 is SASEGT. The CDR3 loop spans 14 amino acids. The CDR3 nucleotides read TGTGCCAGCGGGGGACAGGCTATCACCGGGGAGCTGTTTTTT. It specifies CASGGQAITGELFF.

In the case of this clonotype: The germline gene is not matched at one end of the junction; a read error may be the cause. The rearrangement uses TRBV27 and TRBJ2-7; D unclear. Germline V gene lookup returns CDR1 MNHEY and CDR2 SMNVEV (reference sequence). The CDR3 length is 13 residues. This CDR3 is CARSLRAHYEQYF. The CDR3 nucleotides are TGTGCCCGCAGCCTCCGGGCTCACTACGAGCAGTACTTC.

This clonotype has just a few counts. The chain combines TRBV4-1 with TRBJ2-1; TRBD2 matches 15 bases. Germline CDR1 and CDR2: MGHRA and YSYEKL. V shed 2 bases and J 4 bases; nucleotides not matched to a gene: 6. CDR3 size: 18 residues. CDR3 bases: TGCGCCAGCAGCCAAAGTCCGGGACTAGCGGGGGGTTACAATGAGCAGTTCTTC. It specifies CASSQSPGLAGGYNEQFF.

Regarding this clonotype: Given a much more abundant clone one base away, this may be a read error. V gene TRBV4-1 combines with J gene TRBJ2-1; D is possibly TRBD2 (5 bases). Trimming took 1 base from V and 10 from J, leaving 17 bases between them. Germline CDR1 and CDR2: MGHRA and YSYEKL. There are 15 residues in the CDR3. CDR3 DNA sequence: TGCGCCAGCAGCCAAGGGAGCGGTAAATCCTACGAGCAGTTCTTC. This gives the protein CASSQGSGKSYEQFF.

The chain recombines TRBV5-1 with TRBJ2-4; 9 bases are a match to TRBD2. Germline lookup yields CDR1 SGHRS and CDR2 YFSETQ. The CDR3 runs 15 residues. The V segment lost 6 bases and the J segment 4 bases; nucleotides outside the gene matches: 8. The CDR3 nucleotides are TGCGCCAGCACGCGGGCGGGAGGGGAAAAAAACATTCAGTACTTC. It codes for CASTRAGGEKNIQYF. The full variable domain, completed using reference TRBV5-1 and TRBJ2-4, is KAGVTQTPRYLIKTRGQQVTLSCSPISGHRSVSWYQQTPGQGLQFLFEYFSETQRNKGNFPGRFSGRQFSNSRSEMNVSTLELGDSALYLCASTRAGGEKNIQYFGAGTRLSVL.

This clonotype was observed at least ten times. The V call is TRBV20-1, the J call TRBJ2-1; 9 nucleotides align to TRBD2. The V gene end was trimmed by 0 bases and the J gene end by 0 bases; junction bases not matched to a gene: 6. Germline loops: CDR1 DFQATT, CDR2 SNEGSKA (reference sequence). The CDR3 length is 17 residues. This chain's CDR3 is CSARESSGARSYNEQFF. The CDR3 DNA is TGCAGTGCTAGAGAGTCTAGCGGGGCCCGCTCCTACAATGAGCAGTTCTTC.

In the case of this clonotype: At one end the junction does not follow the germline gene, possibly because of a read error. The chain employs TRBV6-1 and TRBJ1-1, with a weak D call TRBD1 (5 bases). Germline lookup yields CDR1 MNHNS and CDR2 SASEGT. The CDR3 runs to 15 residues. CDR3 loop: CTSSEAAGWVTEAFF. The DNA for the CDR3 is TGTACCAGCAGTGAAGCGGCAGGGTGGGTCACTGAAGCTTTCTTT.

J is TRBJ2-7 and V is TRBV2, with unresolved D. This CDR3 spans 14 amino acids. The V gene's germline CDR1 is SNHLY and CDR2 FYNNEI. The V end was cut by 6 bases, the J end by 3 bases, with 15 bases between. The CDR3 spells CASSEASVLYEQYF. As DNA, the CDR3 is TGTGCCAGCAGCGAGGCATCGGTACTCTACGAGCAGTACTTC.

The chain is built from TRBV21-1 and TRBJ1-3; the table's D gene call, TRBD1, was not cross checked with the DNA. TRBV21-1 is tagged as a pseudogene. There are 16 residues in the CDR3. As DNA, the CDR3 is TGTGCCAGCAGCCCCCCCCCGGGACAGGGGGGAAACACCATATATTTT. Amino acid sequence: CASSPPPGQGGNTIYF.

This clonotype was detected ten times or more. The V call is TRBV10-3, the J call TRBJ2-1; 13 bases fit TRBD2. There are 15 residues in the CDR3. The germline gives CDR1 ENHRY, CDR2 SYGVKD. V was pared by 0 bases and J by 7 bases, with 0 bases of the junction left unmatched. CDR3 DNA sequence: TGTGCCATCAGTGAGTCGACTAGCGGGGGGAATGAGCAGTTCTTC. Amino acid sequence: CAISESTSGGNEQFF.

This clonotype was seen only a few times. This chain links TRBV4-2 with TRBJ2-5; 8 nucleotides agree with TRBD2. After removal of 1 base from V and 3 bases from J, the junction contained 10 bases not matched to a gene. The CDR3 consists of 17 residues. Germline CDR1 and CDR2: LGHNA and YNFKEQ. The CDR3 sequence is CASSQGRISGNKETQYF. In nucleotides, the CDR3 is TGTGCCAGCAGCCAAGGTCGTATTAGCGGGAACAAAGAGACCCAGTACTTC.